One sample yielded the 16 T cell receptor beta chains listed below, sequenced in a study of Graves' ophthalmopathy and Graves' hyperthyroidism. TCR beta CDR3 amplification used RNA transcripts. In the first round, RT-PCR was carried out with HTBI primers, and a multiplex PCR formed the second round. A single record per CDR3 protein comes from TCRdb applying MiXCR to the multiplex PCR reads. The profile shows 450,000 to 600,000 distinct CDR3 sequences, roughly 39% of them singletons. The sequencing input was peripheral blood or thyroid tissue (not recorded which). Receptor source: an adult man with Graves' hyperthyroidism.

As to this clonotype: A much larger clone differs by one base, so this may be a read error. This chain connects TRBV19 to TRBJ2-7; D might be TRBD1 (5 bases). V dropped 0 bases and J dropped 5 bases, with 11 bases sitting between them. CDR1 and CDR2 (germline): LNHDA, SQIVND (reference sequence). This CDR3 has 14 amino acids. CDR3 sequence reads: CASSIEGRADEQYF. DNA of the CDR3: TGTGCCAGTAGTATAGAGGGCAGGGCGGACGAGCAGTACTTC.

This chain links TRBV7-2 with TRBJ2-3, with a possible D match to TRBD2 (5 bases). CDR3 length: 16 residues. Germline V gives CDR1 SGHTA, CDR2 FQGNSA. V dropped 1 base and J dropped 0 bases, with 11 bases sitting between them. The CDR3 spells CASSLEPGYSTDTQYF. Here the CDR3 DNA reads TGTGCCAGCAGCTTAGAACCGGGGTACAGCACAGATACGCAGTATTTT.

This clonotype was seen ten or more times. The gene calls are TRBV19 and TRBJ1-5; D is unclear. Per germline, CDR1 LNHDA and CDR2 SQIVND (reference sequence). Trimming pared 7 bases from V and 3 bases from J, leaving 16 bases between. The CDR3 totals 15 residues. DNA for the CDR3: TGTGCCAGTACCCGCCGAGGGCCGATCAATCAGCCCCAGCATTTT. Protein product: CASTRRGPINQPQHF.

The chain couples TRBV27 to TRBJ2-7; D remains ambiguous. The CDR3 has 13 amino acids. Germline CDR1 MNHEY, CDR2 SMNVEV (reference sequence). Between the trimmed V and J ends, which lost 8 bases and 4 bases, there was a span of 15 bases. The CDR3 is CASRQESEYEQYF. CDR3 in DNA: TGTGCCAGCCGACAAGAGAGTGAGTACGAGCAGTACTTC.

This clonotype was counted at least ten times. The rearrangement links TRBV7-2 to TRBJ1-4; no firm D call. The CDR3 contains 14 residues. The ends were cut back, 5 bases at V and 7 bases at J, with 14 bases in the middle. From germline, CDR1 is SGHTA and CDR2 FQGNSA. CDR3 nucleotide sequence: TGTGCCAGCAGCCTCGACTTTGCTAGTGAAAAACTGTTTTTT. This encodes CASSLDFASEKLFF. The whole variable domain, remainder taken from reference TRBV7-2 and TRBJ1-4, is GAGVSQSPSNKVTEKGKDVELRCDPISGHTALYWYRQSLGQGLEFLIYFQGNSAPDKSGLPSDRFSAERTGGSVSTLTIQRTQQEDSAVYLCASSLDFASEKLFFGSGTQLSVL.

This clonotype was detected many times. The V gene is TRBV5-8, the J gene TRBJ1-6; possibly TRBD1 for D (6 bases). CDR3 size: 15 residues. Germline CDR1 SGHTS, CDR2 YDEGEE. V was pared by 4 bases and J by 8 bases, with 16 bases between. The CDR3 nucleotides read TGTGCCAGCAGCCCACGATGGGACAAGGATTCACCCCTCCACTTT. It yields the protein CASSPRWDKDSPLHF.

This clonotype was detected a few times. The gene calls are TRBV9 and TRBJ2-5; 7 positions agree with TRBD2. Germline CDR1 is SGDLS and CDR2 is YYNGEE. CDR3 length equals 15 residues. The V and J ends lost 3 bases and 1 base, in that order; junction bases with no gene match: 6. CDR3 in DNA: TGTGCCAGCAGCGAGGGGCTAGCGGTCCAAGAGACCCAGTACTTC. Residues: CASSEGLAVQETQYF. Full variable domain (missing parts from reference TRBV9 and TRBJ2-5): DSGVTQTPKHLITATGQRVTLRCSPRSGDLSVYWYQQSLDQGLQFLIQYYNGEERAKGNILERFSAQQFPDLHSELNLSSLELGDSALYFCASSEGLAVQETQYFGPGTRLLVL.

There are a few counts of this clonotype. This chain joins TRBV10-3 and TRBJ2-7, with 8 bases identical to TRBD1. CDR1 and CDR2 from the germline V gene are ENHRY and SYGVKD. This CDR3 is 15 amino acids long. The J segment lost 2 bases and the V segment lost 10 bases, leaving 13 bases of the junction unmatched. The CDR3 protein is CASGFPGQAPYEQYF. In DNA form, the CDR3 reads TGTGCCAGCGGGTTTCCGGGACAGGCCCCCTACGAGCAGTACTTC.

This clonotype was seen only a few times. The rearrangement uses TRBV5-1 and TRBJ2-6; 7 positions agree with TRBD2. CDR1 SGHRS and CDR2 YFSETQ come from the germline V gene. The CDR3 has 20 residues. V was clipped by 4 bases and J by 0 bases; unmatched bases: 16. The CDR3 nucleotides are TGCGCCAGCAGCATGGGGGGGGGGACTTCAACTCGCTCTGGGGCCAACGTCCTGACTTTC. Translating gives CASSMGGGTSTRSGANVLTF.

This clonotype was detected many times. This sequence joins TRBV29-1 and TRBJ1-3; 10 bases map to TRBD1. Germline CDR1 is SQVTM and CDR2 is ANQGSEA. This CDR3 contains 14 residues. Losses at the gene ends were 6 bases for V and 4 bases for J; bases not matched to a gene: 6. The CDR3 DNA reads TGCAGCGTCGAGAGACAGGGGGCGGGAAACACCATATATTTT. It translates to CSVERQGAGNTIYF.

This clonotype was seen at least ten times. V and J are TRBV6-2 or TRBV6-3 and TRBJ1-2; D may be TRBD1 (6 bases). V was pared by 0 bases and J by 5 bases, with 10 bases between. In germline, CDR1 is MNHEY, CDR2 SVGEGT. The CDR3 extends over 14 amino acids. CDR3 amino acids: CASSYSRGQYGYTF. The DNA of the CDR3 is TGTGCCAGCAGTTACTCTAGAGGACAGTATGGCTACACCTTC.

Notes on this clonotype: The CDR3 carries no conserved terminal phenylalanine or tryptophan, so it likely arises from a read error. V gene TRBV10-3 combines with J gene TRBJ1-6, with a possible D match to TRBD1 (6 bases). Germline CDR1 reads ENHRY; CDR2 reads SYGVKD. CDR3 size: 10 residues. Trimming pared 8 bases from V and 14 bases from J, leaving 10 bases between. CDR3 in DNA: TGTGCCATCGGGGGCTCGGCCCTCCACCTT. It is translated as CAIGGSALHL.

Concerning this clonotype itself: The final CDR3 position lacks the conserved phenylalanine or tryptophan, pointing to a likely read error. Because the CDR3's place on the DNA is in doubt, the DNA is left out and the CDR3 is given as listed by TCRdb. This chain joins TRBV13 and TRBJ2-5; the table's D call of TRBD2 was not tested on the DNA. 8 amino acids form the CDR3, both terminal residues included. Germline V CDR1 and CDR2: PRHDT, FYEKMQ (reference sequence). This CDR3 reads CASSKRLA.

This clonotype was detected many times. The chain couples TRBV9 to TRBJ1-2; 11 nucleotides agree with TRBD1. The trim removed 4 bases at V and 5 bases at J, leaving 7 bases unmatched. The CDR3 loop spans 15 amino acids. Germline V gene lookup returns CDR1 SGDLS and CDR2 YYNGEE. CDR3 region: CASSPEGQGVYGYTF. Here the CDR3 DNA reads TGTGCCAGCAGCCCAGAGGGACAGGGGGTTTATGGCTACACCTTC.

This chain connects TRBV12-3 or TRBV12-4 to TRBJ2-3; maybe TRBD2 (5 bases). V was trimmed by 6 bases and J by 0 bases, leaving 16 bases between them. The CDR3 spans 16 residues. The CDR3 spells CASRPEGSPSTDTQYF. The CDR3 nucleotides are TGTGCCAGCAGACCAGAGGGTAGCCCAAGCACAGATACGCAGTATTTT.

This clonotype was observed at least ten times. This sequence joins TRBV29-1 and TRBJ2-7; possibly TRBD2 for D (6 bases). V was cut by 7 bases and J by 2 bases, with 21 bases left in between. Germline lookup yields CDR1 SQVTM and CDR2 ANQGSEA. This CDR3 comprises 15 residues. The CDR3 loop is CSAARLRGGAYEQYF. The CDR3, as DNA: TGCAGCGCTGCCCGGCTTCGCGGAGGGGCCTACGAGCAGTACTTC.